This TCR beta chain was documented in a study of blood T cell repertoires in COVID-19. Study-wide background: Samples came from the United States, Italy and Spain, spanning acute and convalescent COVID-19. T cells, B-cell-depleted T cells, or PBMCs provided the cDNA or gDNA that served as material.

In the authors' methods: By means of reference gene primer amplification, nucleated cell counts were estimated. The repertoire was sequenced with immunoSEQ multiplex PCR; TCRdb's copy has only in-frame clones and lacks some. The V and J calls and the clone size are those of that table, but D and trimming were determined from the DNA. The sample has about 41,000 clones, nearly 90% seen once; the top ten hold approximately 4.3%. V was pared by 4 bases and J by 6 bases, with 9 bases of the junction left unmatched. CDR1 is SGHRS, CDR2 YFSETQ, per germline. The CDR3 has 14 residues. The sample holds a few counts of this clone.

The TCR comes from a man in his sixties with acute or convalescent COVID-19. Material: peripheral blood. The chain employs TRBV5-1 and TRBJ2-7, with 8 nucleotides matching TRBD2. Here the CDR3 reads CASSRETSVSEQYF. The CDR3 nucleotides read TGCGCCAGCAGCAGGGAGACTAGCGTAAGCGAGCAGTACTTC.